This T cell receptor (beta chain) comes out of a study of T cell responses to AZD1222 COVID-19 vaccine. Overall study context: Second doses at about 4 or about 12 weeks were pooled.

Assay: immunoSEQ multiplex PCR; the TCRdb copy retains only in-frame clones and omits some. The sample shows about 150,000 clones, over 75% of them seen only once. Regarding the study as a whole: Increased Spike-specific TCR breadth and depth were observed after two AZD1222 doses. Seropositive status at baseline applied to only six AZD1222 recipients.

This CDR3 contains 14 residues. V was cut by 3 bases and J by 1 base, with 9 bases left in between. The germline CDR1 and CDR2 sequences are SEHNR and FQNEAQ (reference sequence). As for this clone: The antigen remains unidentified.

The sequences come from peripheral blood, collected on day 0 of AZD1222 vaccination. V usage is TRBV7-9 and J usage is TRBJ1-1; unclear D gene. This clonotype was obtained from an adult in good health. The CDR3 region is CASSLGLSNTEAFF. CDR3 coding DNA: TGTGCCAGCAGCTTGGGTCTTTCGAACACTGAAGCTTTCTTT.